This is a list of T cell receptor beta chains from one sample in a study of blood T cell repertoires in COVID-19. Here immunoSEQ multiplex PCR was the method, and the copy in TCRdb shows in-frame clones only, minus some. The sample yields 90,000 to 100,000 clones, 70% to 85% seen once. Material for sequencing was peripheral blood. The receptors shown here come from a human donor in a cohort sampled during active COVID-19. Both conserved end residues are part of each CDR3. D genes are given only for firm matches. The size of a clone is reported for some rows only, either as once, few or many, or as a class for expanded clones.

TRBV15	.	.	TRBJ1-1	CATSRGLSQRTEAFF	TGTGCCACCAGCAGGGGACTCTCTCAGCGCACTGAAGCTTTCTTT
TRBV7-9	.	.	TRBJ1-1	CASSAPGWGTEAFF	TGTGCCAGCAGCGCGCCGGGGTGGGGCACTGAAGCTTTCTTT
TRBV9	once	.	TRBJ2-5	CASSVGLDEETQYF	TGTGCCAGCAGCGTAGGACTAGACGAAGAGACCCAGTACTTC
TRBV6-1	.	TRBD1	TRBJ2-2	CASTWTGADTGELFF	TGTGCCAGCACCTGGACAGGGGCCGACACCGGGGAGCTGTTTTTT
TRBV21-1	.	.	TRBJ2-7	CASSRPRQGGGEQYF	TGTGCCAGCAGCCGCCCCCGACAGGGTGGAGGCGAGCAGTACTTC
TRBV6-5	.	.	TRBJ1-1	CASSYFMGRGTEAFF	TGTGCCAGCAGTTACTTCATGGGTAGGGGCACTGAAGCTTTCTTT
TRBV5-1	.	.	TRBJ2-7	CASSLAGEQYF	TGCGCCAGCAGCTTGGCAGGCGAGCAGTACTTC
TRBV6-5	.	.	TRBJ1-1	CASNREANTEAFF	TGTGCCAGCAACAGGGAAGCGAACACTGAAGCTTTCTTT
TRBV7-2	.	.	TRBJ2-7	CASSLVGGFSYEQYF	TGTGCCAGCAGCTTAGTCGGCGGGTTCTCCTACGAGCAGTACTTC
TRBV7-2	.	TRBD1	TRBJ2-7	CASSYYGQGDEQYF	TGTGCCAGCAGCTATTATGGACAGGGCGACGAGCAGTACTTC
TRBV14	.	.	TRBJ1-1	CASTLGGVMNTEAFF	TGTGCCAGCACTCTCGGGGGGGTAATGAACACTGAAGCTTTCTTT
TRBV7-3	.	TRBD2	TRBJ2-7	CASSLQPSGGADEQYF	TGTGCCAGCAGCCTCCAACCTAGCGGGGGGGCCGACGAGCAGTACTTC
TRBV7-9	.	TRBD2	TRBJ2-1	CASSLGLAGGDEQFF	TGTGCCAGCAGCTTAGGACTAGCGGGAGGGGATGAGCAGTTCTTC
TRBV6-2/TRBV6-3	few	TRBD2	TRBJ2-2	CASSPTGTSNTGELFF	TGTGCCAGCAGCCCTACCGGGACTAGCAACACCGGGGAGCTGTTTTTT
TRBV7-2	.	.	TRBJ1-5	CASSLEAAGGNQPQHF	TGTGCCAGCAGCTTAGAGGCCGCCGGAGGGAATCAGCCCCAGCATTTT
TRBV6-5	.	TRBD2	TRBJ2-5	CASTRLAVQETQYF	TGTGCCAGCACTCGGCTAGCGGTTCAAGAGACCCAGTACTTC
TRBV7-2	.	TRBD1	TRBJ2-7	CASSTAGTGAYEQYF	TGTGCCAGCAGCACCGCCGGGACAGGGGCCTACGAGCAGTACTTC
TRBV6-1	once	.	TRBJ1-2	CASSEAGGARGYTF	TGTGCCAGCAGTGAAGCGGGGGGGGCTCGTGGCTACACCTTC
TRBV3-1/TRBV3-2	.	TRBD1	TRBJ2-7	CASSHDRGRGYEQYF	TGTGCCAGCAGCCACGACAGGGGCAGAGGCTACGAGCAGTACTTC
TRBV30	.	TRBD2	TRBJ2-7	CAWRRGRSSYEQYF	TGTGCCTGGAGGCGGGGGAGGAGCTCCTACGAGCAGTACTTC
TRBV7-2	.	TRBD1	TRBJ2-7	CASSPGTDLGDEQYF	TGTGCCAGCAGCCCAGGGACAGACCTTGGGGACGAGCAGTACTTC
TRBV5-1	.	.	TRBJ1-1	CASSQQLNTEAFF	TGCGCCAGCAGCCAACAGTTGAACACTGAAGCTTTCTTT
TRBV5-1	.	.	TRBJ2-7	CASSFQGHSYEQYF	TGCGCCAGCAGCTTCCAGGGGCACTCCTACGAGCAGTACTTC
TRBV7-2	.	.	TRBJ2-3	CASSTTPTDTQYF	TGTGCCAGCAGCACCACACCCACAGATACGCAGTATTTT